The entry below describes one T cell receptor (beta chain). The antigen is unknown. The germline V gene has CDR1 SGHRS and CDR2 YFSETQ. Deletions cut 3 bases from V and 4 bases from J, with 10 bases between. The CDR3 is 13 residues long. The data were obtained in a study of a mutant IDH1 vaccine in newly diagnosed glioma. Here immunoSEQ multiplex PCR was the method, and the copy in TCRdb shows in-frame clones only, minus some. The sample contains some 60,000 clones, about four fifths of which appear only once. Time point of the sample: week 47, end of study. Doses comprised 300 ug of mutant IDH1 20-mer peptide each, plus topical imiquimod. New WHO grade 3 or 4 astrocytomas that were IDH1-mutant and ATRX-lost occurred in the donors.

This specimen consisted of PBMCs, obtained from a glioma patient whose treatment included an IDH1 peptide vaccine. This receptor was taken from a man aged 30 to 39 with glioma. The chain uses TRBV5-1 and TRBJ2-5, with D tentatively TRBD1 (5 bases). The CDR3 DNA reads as TGCGCCAGCAGCTCAGGGTTGGGAGAGACCCAGTACTTC. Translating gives CASSSGLGETQYF.